The 14 T cell receptor beta chains presented below share a single source sample, sequenced in a study of blood T cell repertoires in COVID-19. Only in-frame clones appear in the TCRdb table, and some are missing; sequencing was by immunoSEQ multiplex PCR. Here the sample spans some 200,000 clones, about 86% being singletons. Sequencing was done on a sample of peripheral blood. Source of these receptors: a woman aged 55-70 years with COVID-19, enrolled during active disease.

The V gene is TRBV11-2, the J gene TRBJ1-2; 9 bases align to TRBD1. V dropped 5 bases and J dropped 8; count of bases not matched to a gene: 9. Germline CDR1 is SGHAT and CDR2 is FQNNGV. This CDR3 has 14 residues. The CDR3 bases are TGTGCCAGCAGCCGTCTACAGGGGGCGCAAGGCTACACCTTC. Its protein product is CASSRLQGAQGYTF.

The chain combines TRBV7-2 with TRBJ2-1, with D perhaps matching TRBD2 (6 bases). Germline assignment: CDR1 SGHTA and CDR2 FQGNSA. Trimming left V 5 bases short and J 0 bases short, with 14 bases between. The CDR3 runs to 16 residues. The CDR3 bases are TGTGCCAGCAGCAAAACTAGCACGAGCTCCTACAATGAGCAGTTCTTC. Amino acids: CASSKTSTSSYNEQFF.

The DNA for the CDR3 is TGTGCCAGCAGCCAAGTCGGGAATTTCTACGAGCAGTACTTC. The encoded protein is CASSQVGNFYEQYF. The V gene is TRBV3-1 (or the pseudogene TRBV3-2), the J gene TRBJ2-7, with D perhaps matching TRBD2 (5 bases). The CDR3 contains 14 residues. CDR1 and CDR2 from the germline V gene are LGHDT and YNNKEL (reference sequence). With 1 base removed from V and 3 bases from J, the gap between germline ends came to 10 bases.

This clone was counted a single time. J is TRBJ1-6 and V is TRBV7-3; no firm D call. V was clipped by 1 base and J by 6 bases, with 10 bases between them. The CDR3 length is 15 residues. Per germline, CDR1 SGHTA and CDR2 FQGTGA. Written as DNA, the CDR3 is TGTGCCAGCAGCTTAATTAGGCAGGTTAATTCACCCCTCCACTTT. Translating gives CASSLIRQVNSPLHF.

This clone has just one count. This sequence joins TRBV11-2 and TRBJ2-3; D is ambiguous. V was clipped by 8 bases and J by 0 bases, with 9 bases between them. The CDR3 is 13 amino acids. Germline V gene lookup returns CDR1 SGHAT and CDR2 FQNNGV. The CDR3 loop reads CASQRSSTDTQYF. The CDR3 DNA follows: TGTGCCAGCCAGCGTTCTAGCACAGATACGCAGTATTTT.

The V gene is TRBV24-1, the J gene TRBJ2-7, with TRBD1 as a possible D gene (6 bases). The CDR3 runs 17 residues. V lost 4 bases and J lost 5, with 23 bases in between. CDR1 is KGHDR, CDR2 SFDVKD, per germline. The CDR3 here is CATSDPRDTGVLHEQYF. The CDR3 DNA follows: TGTGCCACCAGTGACCCCCGGGACACTGGAGTACTCCACGAGCAGTACTTC.

The table lists this clone with a count of one. J is TRBJ1-1 and V is TRBV3-1 (or the pseudogene TRBV3-2), with D unclear. Germline V gives CDR1 LGHDT, CDR2 YNNKEL (reference sequence). Trimming left V 2 bases short and J 1 base short, with 14 bases between. The CDR3 runs to 16 residues. CDR3 protein: CASSQFPAQANTEAFF. For the CDR3, the DNA is TGTGCCAGCAGCCAATTTCCCGCCCAAGCGAACACTGAAGCTTTCTTT.

The chain recombines TRBV9 with TRBJ1-2; tentatively, D is TRBD1 (5 bases). The CDR3 has 15 amino acids. V gave up 0 bases and J gave up 2 bases, with 11 bases separating them. CDR1 is SGDLS, CDR2 YYNGEE, per germline. The CDR3 region has the DNA TGTGCCAGCAGCGTAGGGGGGGACCCAAACTATGGCTACACCTTC. Amino acids: CASSVGGDPNYGYTF.

The CDR3 region has the DNA TGTGCCAGCAGCTTAAGAACTAGCGGGAGGGAACTATACAATGAGCAGTTCTTC. It translates to CASSLRTSGRELYNEQFF. The chain links TRBV7-2 to TRBJ2-1, with 13 nucleotides matching TRBD2. The CDR3 is 18 amino acids. V dropped 2 bases and J dropped 4; count of bases not matched to a gene: 8. The germline gives CDR1 SGHTA, CDR2 FQGNSA.

This clone was recorded a few times. The chain employs TRBV12-3 or TRBV12-4 and TRBJ1-2, with 8 bases lining up with TRBD1. The CDR3 loop spans 12 amino acids. Trimming cost V 5 bases and J 7 bases; bases outside gene matches: 3. This CDR3 is CASSRTGFGYTF. In nucleotides, the CDR3 is TGTGCCAGCAGTCGGACAGGGTTTGGCTACACCTTC.

The chain joins TRBV6-5 to TRBJ2-2, with TRBD1 matching 7 bases. CDR3 length: 14 amino acids. The germline CDR1 and CDR2 sequences are MNHEY and SVGAGI. The V gene end was trimmed by 7 bases and the J gene end by 5 bases; junction bases not matched to a gene: 7. CDR3 sequence: CASNRGGQTGELFF. CDR3 in DNA: TGTGCCAGCAACAGAGGGGGCCAAACCGGGGAGCTGTTTTTT.

The genes are TRBV7-3 and TRBJ2-3; TRBD1 agrees at 8 bases. J gave up 7 bases and V 6 bases, and 9 bases lay outside the gene matches. Germline CDR1 reads SGHTA; CDR2 reads FQGTGA. The CDR3 has 14 amino acids. The CDR3 DNA follows: TGTGCCAGCAGTCCACAGGGGGGCACTCATACGCAGTATTTT. As protein: CASSPQGGTHTQYF.

This sequence joins TRBV9 and TRBJ2-2, with 11 nucleotides matching TRBD1. CDR1 and CDR2 from the germline V gene are SGDLS and YYNGEE. V was pared by 3 bases and J by 6 bases, with 4 bases of the junction left unmatched. The CDR3 loop spans 15 amino acids. The chain's CDR3 is CASSGGTGGPGELFF. CDR3 nucleotide sequence: TGTGCCAGCAGCGGGGGGACAGGGGGTCCCGGGGAGCTGTTTTTT.

The chain has TRBV7-3 and TRBJ2-3; possible D gene TRBD1, 6 bases. This CDR3 contains 14 residues. Germline CDR1 SGHTA, CDR2 FQGTGA. V was cut by 4 bases and J by 0 bases, with 8 bases left in between. CDR3 bases: TGTGCCAGCAGCTCAGGGGACAGCACAGATACGCAGTATTTT. Protein sequence: CASSSGDSTDTQYF.